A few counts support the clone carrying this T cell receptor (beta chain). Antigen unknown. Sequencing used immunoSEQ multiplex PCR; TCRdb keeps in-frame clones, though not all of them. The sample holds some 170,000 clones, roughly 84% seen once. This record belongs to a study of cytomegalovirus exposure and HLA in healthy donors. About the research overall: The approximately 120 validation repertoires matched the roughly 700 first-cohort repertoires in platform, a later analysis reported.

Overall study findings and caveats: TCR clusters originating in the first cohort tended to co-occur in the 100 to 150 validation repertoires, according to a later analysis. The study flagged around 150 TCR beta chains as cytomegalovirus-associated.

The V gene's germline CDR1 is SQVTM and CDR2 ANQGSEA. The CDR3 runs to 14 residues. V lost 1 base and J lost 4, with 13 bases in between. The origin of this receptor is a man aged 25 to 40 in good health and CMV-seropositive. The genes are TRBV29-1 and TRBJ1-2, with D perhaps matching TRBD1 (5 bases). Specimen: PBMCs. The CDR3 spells CSVEGQGIVYGYTF. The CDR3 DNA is TGCAGCGTTGAAGGGCAGGGAATCGTCTATGGCTACACCTTC.